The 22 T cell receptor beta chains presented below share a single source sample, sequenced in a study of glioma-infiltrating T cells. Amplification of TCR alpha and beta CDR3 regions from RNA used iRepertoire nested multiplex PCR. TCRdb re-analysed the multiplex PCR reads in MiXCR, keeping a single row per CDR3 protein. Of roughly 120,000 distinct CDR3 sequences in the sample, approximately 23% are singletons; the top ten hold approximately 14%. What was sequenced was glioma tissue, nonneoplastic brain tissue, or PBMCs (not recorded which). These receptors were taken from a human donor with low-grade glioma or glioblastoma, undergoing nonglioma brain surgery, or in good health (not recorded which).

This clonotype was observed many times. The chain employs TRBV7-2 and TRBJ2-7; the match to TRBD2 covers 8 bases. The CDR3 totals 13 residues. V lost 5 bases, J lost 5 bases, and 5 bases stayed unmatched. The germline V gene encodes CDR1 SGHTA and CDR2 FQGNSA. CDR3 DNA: TGTGCCAGCAGCCGGACTAGCTGGCACGAGCAGTACTTC. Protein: CASSRTSWHEQYF.

CDR3 sequence: CASSRDGPDRENEQYF. The CDR3 coding sequence is TGTGCCAGCAGCCGGGATGGGCCGGACAGAGAGAACGAGCAGTACTTC. The chain joins TRBV3-1 to TRBJ2-7, with a weak D call TRBD1 (6 bases). V lost 4 bases and J lost 5, with 21 bases in between. CDR3 size: 16 residues. Germline CDR1 reads LGHDT; CDR2 reads YNNKEL (reference sequence).

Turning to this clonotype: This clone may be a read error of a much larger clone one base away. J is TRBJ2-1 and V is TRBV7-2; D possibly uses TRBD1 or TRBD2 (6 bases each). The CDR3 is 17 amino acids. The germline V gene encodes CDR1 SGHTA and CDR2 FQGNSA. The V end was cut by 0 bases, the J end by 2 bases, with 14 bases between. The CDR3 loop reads CASSLAEGGPPYNEQFF. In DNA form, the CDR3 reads TGTGCCAGCAGCTTAGCGGAGGGGGGACCACCCTACAATGAGCAGTTCTTC.

The CDR3 sequence: CASHGPAKHEQYF. The DNA for the CDR3 is TGTGCCAGCCACGGACCAGCGAAACACGAGCAGTACTTC. The rearrangement links TRBV5-6 to TRBJ2-7; unclear D gene. The CDR3 sequence is 13 residues long. The germline V and J ends were trimmed by 7 bases and 5 bases, with 16 bases remaining between them. The V gene's germline CDR1 is SGHDT and CDR2 YYEEEE.

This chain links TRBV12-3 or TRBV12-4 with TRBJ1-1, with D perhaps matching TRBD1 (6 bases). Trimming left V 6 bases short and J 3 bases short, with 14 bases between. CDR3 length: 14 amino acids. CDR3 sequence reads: CASRAYQGHTEAFF. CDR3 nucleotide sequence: TGTGCCAGCAGGGCTTACCAGGGGCACACTGAAGCTTTCTTT.

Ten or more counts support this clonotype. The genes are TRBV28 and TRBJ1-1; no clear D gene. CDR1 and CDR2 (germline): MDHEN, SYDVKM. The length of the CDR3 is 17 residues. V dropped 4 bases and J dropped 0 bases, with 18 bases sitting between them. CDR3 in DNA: TGTGCCAGCAGTTCCCTTTTCCAGGCGTTTTTGAACACTGAAGCTTTCTTT. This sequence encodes CASSSLFQAFLNTEAFF.

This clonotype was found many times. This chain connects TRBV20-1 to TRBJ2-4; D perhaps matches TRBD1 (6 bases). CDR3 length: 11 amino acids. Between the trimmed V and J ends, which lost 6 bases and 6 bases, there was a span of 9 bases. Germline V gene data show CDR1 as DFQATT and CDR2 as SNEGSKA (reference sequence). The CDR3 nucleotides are TGCAGTGCCAGGACAGTAAACATTCAGTACTTC. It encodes CSARTVNIQYF.

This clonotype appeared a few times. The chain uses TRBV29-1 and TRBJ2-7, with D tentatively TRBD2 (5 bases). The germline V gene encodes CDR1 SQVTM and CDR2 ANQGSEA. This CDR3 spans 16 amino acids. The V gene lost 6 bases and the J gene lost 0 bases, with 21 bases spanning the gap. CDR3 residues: CSVTPYQGRGSYEQYF. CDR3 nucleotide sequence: TGCAGCGTCACCCCCTATCAAGGACGGGGCTCCTACGAGCAGTACTTC.

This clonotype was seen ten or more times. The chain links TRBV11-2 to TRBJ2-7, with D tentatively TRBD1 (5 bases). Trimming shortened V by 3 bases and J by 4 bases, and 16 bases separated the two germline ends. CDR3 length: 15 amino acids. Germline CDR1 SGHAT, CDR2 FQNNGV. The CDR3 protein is CASSLIWTRTYEQYF. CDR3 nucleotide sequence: TGTGCCAGCAGCTTGATCTGGACACGGACGTACGAGCAGTACTTC.

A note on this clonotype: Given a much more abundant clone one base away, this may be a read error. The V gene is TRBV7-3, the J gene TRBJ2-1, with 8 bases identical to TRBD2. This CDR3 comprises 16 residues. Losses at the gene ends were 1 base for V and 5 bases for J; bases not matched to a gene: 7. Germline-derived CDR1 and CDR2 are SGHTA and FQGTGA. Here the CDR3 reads CASSLNSGRGNNEQFF. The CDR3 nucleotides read TGTGCCAGCAGCTTAAACTCCGGGAGGGGGAACAATGAGCAGTTCTTC.

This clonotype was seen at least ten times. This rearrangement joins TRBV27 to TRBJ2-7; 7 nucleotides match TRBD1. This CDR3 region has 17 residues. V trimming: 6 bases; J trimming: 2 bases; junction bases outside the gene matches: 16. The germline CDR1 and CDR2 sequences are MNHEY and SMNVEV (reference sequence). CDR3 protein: CASSRTTGTDYTYEQYF. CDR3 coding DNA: TGTGCCAGCAGCCGAACAACCGGGACAGACTACACCTACGAGCAGTACTTC.

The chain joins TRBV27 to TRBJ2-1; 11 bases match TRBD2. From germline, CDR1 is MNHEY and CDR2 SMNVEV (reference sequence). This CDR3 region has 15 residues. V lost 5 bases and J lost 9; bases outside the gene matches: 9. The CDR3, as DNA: TGTGCCAGCAGTAAACTAGCGGGAGTTATCGGTGAGCAGTTCTTC. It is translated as CASSKLAGVIGEQFF.

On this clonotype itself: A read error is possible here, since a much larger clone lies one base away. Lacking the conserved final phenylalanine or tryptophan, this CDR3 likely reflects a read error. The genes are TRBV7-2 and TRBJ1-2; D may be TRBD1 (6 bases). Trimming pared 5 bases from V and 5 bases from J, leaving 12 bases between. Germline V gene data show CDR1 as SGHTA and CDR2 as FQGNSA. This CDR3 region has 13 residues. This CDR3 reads CASSLWTDYGYTL. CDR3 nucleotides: TGTGCCAGCAGCCTCTGGACAGATTATGGCTACACCTTA.

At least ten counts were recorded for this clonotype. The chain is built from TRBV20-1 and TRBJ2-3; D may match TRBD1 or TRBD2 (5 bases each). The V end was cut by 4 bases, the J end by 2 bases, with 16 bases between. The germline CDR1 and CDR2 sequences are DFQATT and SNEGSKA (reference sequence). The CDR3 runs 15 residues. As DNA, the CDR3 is TGCAGTGCTAAAAGGGACGTTTCATACACAGATACGCAGTATTTT. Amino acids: CSAKRDVSYTDTQYF.

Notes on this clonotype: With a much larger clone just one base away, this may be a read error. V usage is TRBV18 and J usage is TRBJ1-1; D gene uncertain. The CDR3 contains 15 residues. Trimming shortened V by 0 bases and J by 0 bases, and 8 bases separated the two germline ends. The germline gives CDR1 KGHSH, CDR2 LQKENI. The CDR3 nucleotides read TGTGCCAGCTCACCACCGGGAAAGGTGAACACTGAAGCTTTCTTT. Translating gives CASSPPGKVNTEAFF.

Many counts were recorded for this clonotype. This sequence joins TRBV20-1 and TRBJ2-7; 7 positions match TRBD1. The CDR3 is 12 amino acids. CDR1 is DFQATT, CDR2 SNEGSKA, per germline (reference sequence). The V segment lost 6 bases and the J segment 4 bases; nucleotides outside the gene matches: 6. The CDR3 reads CSASGTEYEQYF. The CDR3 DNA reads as TGCAGTGCCTCCGGGACAGAGTACGAGCAGTACTTC.

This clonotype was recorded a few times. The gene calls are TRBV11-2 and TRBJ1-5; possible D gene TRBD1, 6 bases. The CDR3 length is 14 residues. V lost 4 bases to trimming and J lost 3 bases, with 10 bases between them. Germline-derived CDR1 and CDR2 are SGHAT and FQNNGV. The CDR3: CASSSTGYNQPQHF. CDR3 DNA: TGTGCCAGCAGCTCCACAGGGTACAATCAGCCCCAGCATTTT.

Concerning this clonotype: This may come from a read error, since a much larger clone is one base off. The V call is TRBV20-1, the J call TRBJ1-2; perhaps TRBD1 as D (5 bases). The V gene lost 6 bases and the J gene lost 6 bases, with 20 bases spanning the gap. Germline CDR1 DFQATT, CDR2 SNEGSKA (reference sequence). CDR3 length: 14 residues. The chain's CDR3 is CSAGEQERNNGYTF. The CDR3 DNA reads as TGCAGTGCGGGGGAACAGGAGAGAAATAATGGCTACACCTTC.

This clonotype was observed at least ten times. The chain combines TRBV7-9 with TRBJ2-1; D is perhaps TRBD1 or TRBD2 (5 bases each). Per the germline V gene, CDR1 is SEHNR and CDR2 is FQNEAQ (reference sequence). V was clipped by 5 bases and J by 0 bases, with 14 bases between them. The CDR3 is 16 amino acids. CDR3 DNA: TGTGCCAGCAGCCTACGTGGGGGTGGCTCCTACAATGAGCAGTTCTTC. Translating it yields CASSLRGGGSYNEQFF.

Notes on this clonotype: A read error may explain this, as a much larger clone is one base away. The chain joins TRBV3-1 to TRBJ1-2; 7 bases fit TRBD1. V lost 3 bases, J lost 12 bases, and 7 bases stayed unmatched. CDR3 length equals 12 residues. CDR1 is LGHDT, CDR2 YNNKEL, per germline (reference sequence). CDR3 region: CASSHYGTANTF. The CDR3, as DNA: TGTGCCAGCAGCCATTATGGGACAGCGAACACCTTC.

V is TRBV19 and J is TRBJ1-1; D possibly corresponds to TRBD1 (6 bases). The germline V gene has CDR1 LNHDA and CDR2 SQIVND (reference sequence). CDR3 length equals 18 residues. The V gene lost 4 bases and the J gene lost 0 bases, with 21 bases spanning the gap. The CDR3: CASSRTRGYRGVNTEAFF. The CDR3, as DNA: TGTGCCAGTAGTAGGACCAGGGGCTACCGGGGGGTGAACACTGAAGCTTTCTTT.

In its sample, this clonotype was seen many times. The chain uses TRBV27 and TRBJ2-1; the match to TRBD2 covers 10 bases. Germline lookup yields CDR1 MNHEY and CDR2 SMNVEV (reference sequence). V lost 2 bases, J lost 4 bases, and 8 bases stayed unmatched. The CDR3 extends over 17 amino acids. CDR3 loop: CASSLRALAGTYNEQFF. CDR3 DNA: TGTGCCAGCAGTTTAAGGGCACTAGCGGGAACATACAATGAGCAGTTCTTC.